This T cell receptor beta chain was identified during a study of blood T cell repertoires in COVID-19. Study overall: The United States, Italy and Spain provided the acute and convalescent COVID-19 samples.

Libraries were prepared by immunoSEQ multiplex PCR; TCRdb keeps only in-frame clonotypes and omits some of them. In the table there are more than 150,000 clones, roughly nine tenths of which are singletons. From germline, CDR1 is SGHRS and CDR2 YFSETQ. The germline V and J ends were trimmed by 1 base and 0 bases, with 14 bases remaining between them. The CDR3 extends over 18 amino acids. Input material: peripheral blood. The origin of this receptor is a man between 65 and 85 years old with active or convalescent COVID-19. This chain links TRBV5-1 with TRBJ2-6; D is undetermined. CDR3 region: CASSLSTWPSSGANVLTF. The CDR3 bases are TGCGCCAGCAGCTTGAGTACCTGGCCCAGCTCTGGGGCCAACGTCCTGACTTTC.